A single sample is the source of the 2 T cell receptor beta chains below, sequenced in a study of long-term antiretroviral therapy in people with HIV. The run of the v3.0 immunoSEQ assay was at survey level. Profiling relied on immunoSEQ multiplex PCR, and the TCRdb table lists in-frame clones only, not all of them. The data show tens of thousands of clones, around four fifths seen once. The source was unsorted PBMCs, collected 1 year after starting antiretroviral therapy. The receptors originated from a man aged 18 to 30 with HIV.

This clone was recorded once. This chain joins TRBV2 and TRBJ2-5; 14 nucleotides match TRBD2. Germline V gene sequence: CDR1 SNHLY, CDR2 FYNNEI. The CDR3 extends over 15 amino acids. V shed 11 bases and J 5 bases; nucleotides not matched to a gene: 10. DNA for the CDR3: TGTGCCCGGGGGACTAGCGGGAGCCGGTTGGAGACCCAGTACTTC. Its translation is CARGTSGSRLETQYF. Filled out from reference TRBV2 and TRBJ2-5, the complete variable domain reads EPEVTQTPSHQVTQMGQEVILRCVPISNHLYFYWYRQILGQKVEFLVSFYNNEISEKSEIFDDQFSVERPDGSNFTLKIRSTKLEDSAMYFCARGTSGSRLETQYFGPGTRLLVL.

This clone was counted once. V gene TRBV7-6 combines with J gene TRBJ2-7, with D maybe TRBD2 (6 bases). The V end lost 1 base, the J end lost 3 bases, and 13 bases lay between the germline ends. CDR1 is SGHVS and CDR2 is FNYEAQ in the germline V gene. The CDR3 runs 15 residues. The CDR3 here is CASSLGAGLDYEQYF. CDR3 DNA: TGTGCCAGCAGCTTAGGGGCGGGGTTGGACTACGAGCAGTACTTC.